In its sample, the clone carrying this T cell receptor (beta chain) was seen many times. Its target is not known. TCRdb ran MiXCR on the 5' RACE reads and lists one entry per CDR3 protein. The sample holds about 400,000 distinct CDR3 sequences, roughly 10% seen once. The sample belongs to a study of T cells after yellow fever vaccination. Study-level background: Where fractions had low cell numbers, libraries were prepared from them with the SMART-Seq v4 Ultra Low Input RNA kit.

Overall study findings and caveats: Reappearing after the booster were most of the clones from primary vaccination (almost 97% CD4, 85% to 90% CD8). Across the CD4 and CD8 compartments, a small share of clonotypes was present in both.

The sequence was obtained from a man aged 18 to 30 who received the YFV17D yellow fever vaccine. Material: PBMCs, obtained on the day of the first yellow fever vaccination.

CDR3 loop: CASSLGWTDGTDTQYF. For the CDR3, the DNA is TGCGCCAGCAGCTTGGGATGGACAGACGGAACAGATACGCAGTATTTT. The chain uses TRBV5-1 and TRBJ2-3; tentative D call: TRBD1 (6 bases). Germline V gives CDR1 SGHRS, CDR2 YFSETQ. This CDR3 is 16 amino acids long. V lost 0 bases, J lost 3 bases, and 14 bases lay in between. Full variable domain (remainder filled in from reference TRBV5-1 and TRBJ2-3): KAGVTQTPRYLIKTRGQQVTLSCSPISGHRSVSWYQQTPGQGLQFLFEYFSETQRNKGNFPGRFSGRQFSNSRSEMNVSTLELGDSALYLCASSLGWTDGTDTQYFGPGTRLTVL.